The rows below give T cell receptor beta chains drawn from one sample of a study of T cell responses to AZD1222 COVID-19 vaccine. Libraries were prepared by immunoSEQ multiplex PCR; TCRdb keeps only in-frame clonotypes and omits some of them. The sample records 15,000 to 20,000 clones, about 90% being singletons. Sequencing used peripheral blood, obtained 28 days after the second AZD1222 dose. These receptors all come from an adult who received the AZD1222 COVID-19 vaccine. The CDR3 runs from the conserved cysteine through the conserved F or W. D genes are given only for firm matches. The size of a clone is reported for some rows only, either as once, few or many, or as a class for expanded clones.

cdr3_aa cdr3_nt j_call clone_size v_call d_call
CASSLDTPRNSPLHF TGTGCCAGCAGCTTGGACACCCCGAGGAATTCACCCCTCCACTTT TRBJ1-6 NA TRBV11-1 NA
CASGLVQGGSNQPQHF TGTGCTAGTGGTTTGGTACAGGGAGGGAGCAATCAGCCCCAGCATTTT TRBJ1-5 NA TRBV12-5 NA
CASSQGAGVNQPQHF TGTGCCAGCAGCCAAGGTGCCGGGGTCAATCAGCCCCAGCATTTT TRBJ1-5 NA TRBV3-1/TRBV3-2 NA
CASSQTGLNEQFF TGCGCCAGCAGCCAGACGGGACTAAATGAGCAGTTCTTC TRBJ2-1 NA TRBV4-1 TRBD2
CASSPNRGYSPLHF TGTGCCAGCAGTCCAAACAGGGGATATTCACCCCTCCACTTT TRBJ1-6 NA TRBV27 TRBD1
CSARARIEQFF TGCAGTGCTAGAGCCCGGATTGAGCAGTTCTTC TRBJ2-1 NA TRBV20-1 NA
CASSPNIGRNYGYTF TGTGCCAGCAGTCCCAACATCGGCCGAAACTATGGCTACACCTTC TRBJ1-2 NA TRBV6-5 NA
CASTPGERYNEQFF TGTGCCAGTACCCCGGGGGAGCGGTACAATGAGCAGTTCTTC TRBJ2-1 once TRBV19 NA
CASSLYRDGYTF TGTGCCAGCAGCCTATACAGGGATGGCTACACCTTC TRBJ1-2 NA TRBV7-9 NA
CASSSRDYQGGYTF TGTGCCAGTAGTTCCCGGGACTACCAAGGGGGCTACACCTTC TRBJ1-2 NA TRBV19 NA
CASSLWASGVGNTIYF TGTGCCAGCAGCTTATGGGCCAGCGGGGTTGGAAACACCATATATTTT TRBJ1-3 NA TRBV7-2 NA
CASSGERQYF TGTGCCAGCAGTGGGGAGAGGCAGTACTTC TRBJ2-7 NA TRBV28 NA
CASSIGSSNQETQYF TGTGCCAGTAGTATAGGGAGTAGCAACCAAGAGACCCAGTACTTC TRBJ2-5 once TRBV19 NA
CASSARWSTEAFF TGTGCCAGTAGTGCCCGGTGGTCGACTGAAGCTTTCTTT TRBJ1-1 NA TRBV19 NA
CASSLLGQTSGANVLTF TGCGCCAGCAGCTTGCTGGGACAGACCTCTGGGGCCAACGTCCTGACTTTC TRBJ2-6 NA TRBV5-1 TRBD1
CASSLGIKKDRTNYGYTF TGTGCCAGCAGCTTAGGAATTAAAAAGGACAGAACTAACTATGGCTACACCTTC TRBJ1-2 NA TRBV7-9 NA
CASSFGRDEQFF TGTGCCAGCAGCTTTGGACGGGATGAGCAGTTCTTC TRBJ2-1 NA TRBV7-2 NA
CASSAGLAVLTREELFF TGTGCCAGTAGTGCGGGACTAGCGGTCCTCACACGGGAGGAGCTGTTTTTT TRBJ2-2 NA TRBV19 TRBD2
CASSRGWDTGELFF TGTGCCAGCAGCCGGGGGTGGGACACCGGGGAGCTGTTTTTT TRBJ2-2 NA TRBV3-1/TRBV3-2 NA
CASSSAGTGRTEAFF TGTGCCAGCAGCTCGGCCGGGACAGGGCGCACTGAAGCTTTCTTT TRBJ1-1 NA TRBV7-6 TRBD1
CASTTGQNTEAFF TGTGCCAGCACTACAGGCCAGAACACTGAAGCTTTCTTT TRBJ1-1 NA TRBV18 NA
CASKQGANSPLHF TGTGCCAGCAAACAGGGGGCCAATTCACCCCTCCACTTT TRBJ1-6 NA TRBV19 TRBD1
CASSGGTSPEETQYF TGCGCCAGCAGTGGGGGGACTAGCCCTGAGGAGACCCAGTACTTC TRBJ2-5 NA TRBV10-2 TRBD2
CASLGGAPGYTF TGTGCCAGCCTTGGTGGCGCCCCTGGCTACACCTTC TRBJ1-2 few TRBV9 NA
CASSQDWLPTNEQFF TGTGCCAGCAGCCAAGACTGGCTACCTACCAATGAGCAGTTCTTC TRBJ2-1 NA TRBV3-1/TRBV3-2 NA
CASSFDRDSNEKLFF TGTGCCAGCAGTTTCGACAGGGATTCTAATGAAAAACTGTTTTTT TRBJ1-4 once TRBV6-5 TRBD1
CASSPMTAIGYEQYF TGTGCCAGCAGCCCCATGACAGCCATAGGTTACGAGCAGTACTTC TRBJ2-7 NA TRBV7-2 NA
CASSWTGFNQPQHF TGCGCCAGCAGCTGGACAGGGTTCAATCAGCCCCAGCATTTT TRBJ1-5 NA TRBV5-1 TRBD1
CASKAAGGYEQCF TGTGCCAGCAAGGCGGCAGGGGGGTACGAGCAGTGCTTC TRBJ2-7 NA TRBV2 NA
CASSLGMRDEKLFF TGTGCCAGCAGCTTAGGAATGAGGGATGAAAAACTGTTTTTT TRBJ1-4 NA TRBV11-2 NA
CASSESGRVPDTQYF TGCGCCAGCAGTGAGTCCGGGAGGGTCCCAGATACGCAGTATTTT TRBJ2-3 NA TRBV10-1 TRBD2
CSVRGRSGGETQYF TGCAGCGTTAGGGGGCGGAGCGGTGGTGAGACCCAGTACTTC TRBJ2-5 NA TRBV29-1 TRBD1
CAISEAAQGPYQPQHF TGTGCCATCAGTGAGGCGGCCCAGGGCCCTTATCAGCCCCAGCATTTT TRBJ1-5 NA TRBV10-3 NA
CASKPTTRHEQYF TGTGCCAGCAAGCCCACCACCCGCCACGAGCAGTACTTC TRBJ2-7 NA TRBV2 NA
CASSALGQGATEAFF TGTGCCAGCAGCGCCTTGGGACAGGGGGCCACTGAAGCTTTCTTT TRBJ1-1 NA TRBV7-8 TRBD1
CAISEQLNTEAFF TGTGCCATCAGTGAACAGCTGAACACTGAAGCTTTCTTT TRBJ1-1 NA TRBV10-3 NA
CASRDPNTDTQYF TGTGCCAGCAGGGATCCGAACACAGATACGCAGTATTTT TRBJ2-3 NA TRBV28 NA
CASSSGDVNEKLFF TGTGCCAGCAGCTCCGGGGACGTTAATGAAAAACTGTTTTTT TRBJ1-4 NA TRBV7-9 NA
CASSAAGGPNEKLFF TGTGCCAGCAGCGCGGCAGGGGGTCCTAATGAAAAACTGTTTTTT TRBJ1-4 NA TRBV5-5 TRBD1
CASSVLRQETQYF TGCGCCAGCAGTGTCCTACGCCAAGAGACCCAGTACTTC TRBJ2-5 NA TRBV10-1 NA
CASSIQTSGYNEQFF TGTGCCAGTAGTATTCAGACTAGCGGTTACAATGAGCAGTTCTTC TRBJ2-1 NA TRBV19 TRBD2